This T cell receptor (beta chain) stems from a study of T-cell reconstitution after alpha-beta-depleted transplantation in children. Study findings and constraints: Several hundred rapidly expanded clones from non-depleted graft cells reportedly supplied alpha-beta T cells about two months post-transplant. Most T-cell counts and diversity one year after the transplant came from T cells that were newly produced.

The table lists this clonotype with many counts. No antigen is known for it. Preparing the TCRbeta library involved the use of unique molecular identifiers. TCRdb independently ran MiXCR on the PCR reads; one entry per CDR3 protein. The table has about 200,000 distinct CDR3 sequences, 6.3% seen once; the top ten hold roughly 4.8%. V was shortened by 6 bases and J by 4 bases, with 12 bases between the two germline ends. The CDR3 length is 13 residues. This material consisted of PBMCs, taken before TCRalphabeta/CD19-depleted stem cell transplant. The receptor was isolated from a girl in the first two years of life with combined immunodeficiency, due to receive a stem cell transplant. V usage is TRBV12-3 or TRBV12-4 and J usage is TRBJ1-2; D may be TRBD1 (6 bases). The CDR3 DNA sequence: TGTGCCAGCAGGCCAGGGGAAGGCTATGGCTACACCTTC. This encodes CASRPGEGYGYTF.